This paragraph covers one T cell receptor (beta chain) sequence. Its antigen is not known. This CDR3 comprises 14 residues. Germline V gene sequence: CDR1 DFQATT, CDR2 SNEGSKA (reference sequence). This entry is derived from a study of blood T cells in healthy people across ages. Overall study results and limits: Per-million-T-cell TCR beta diversity fell roughly linearly with age. PBMCs left unsorted prevented a conclusive naive versus antigen-experienced comparison.

For the second PCR, which ran for about 6 to 11 cycles, a sample-barcoded 5' primer and a J-beta primer mix were used. Each cDNA molecule, via a template-switch adaptor with 12 random nucleotides, was tagged. TCRdb itself ran the 5' RACE reads through MiXCR, one entry per CDR3 protein. The data contain 1,500,000 or so distinct CDR3 sequences, approximately 59% of them seen just once; the ten biggest clones take up about 6.7%. The rearrangement links TRBV20-1 to TRBJ2-5, with D possibly TRBD1 on 5 matching bases. The J call may be in error: the DNA end matches TRBJ2-7 better. This clonotype was sampled from a young man in good health. Sequencing was performed on blood. In DNA form, the CDR3 reads TGCAGTGCGGCCCCACTTAGGGGTTCCTACGAGCAGTACTTC. Translating it yields CSAAPLRGSYEQYF.